This TCR beta chain originates from a study of T cells after yellow fever vaccination. V was trimmed by 4 bases and J by 10 bases, leaving 14 bases between them. This CDR3 region has 14 residues. TCRdb re-called the 5' RACE reads with MiXCR, one entry per CDR3 protein. Among under 500,000 distinct CDR3 sequences listed, roughly a sixth were seen once. A few counts support this clonotype. The receptor was derived from a man between 18 and 35 years old who received the YFV17D yellow fever vaccine. The V call is TRBV12-3 or TRBV12-4, the J call TRBJ1-6, with D perhaps matching TRBD1 (6 bases). Material: PBMCs, obtained before the yellow fever booster vaccination. The CDR3 sequence: CASSSNRVHSPLHF. The CDR3 DNA follows: TGTGCCAGCAGTTCCAACAGGGTTCACTCACCCCTCCACTTT.